A single sample is the source of the 9 T cell receptor beta chains below, sequenced in a study of shared clonotypes between healthy human individuals. Measured with immunoSEQ multiplex PCR; TCRdb has only the in-frame clones, and not every one. The profile shows over a million clones, more than 95% of them singletons. Sequences were obtained from naive CD4+ T cells sorted from blood. Subset described: CD45RA+ positively selected. These TCRs come from a man younger than 40 in good health.

V is TRBV29-1 and J is TRBJ2-1, with TRBD2 matching 7 bases. The CDR3 is made up of 14 amino acids. V gave up 4 bases and J gave up 5 bases; unmatched junction bases: 8. Germline CDR1 reads SQVTM; CDR2 reads ANQGSEA. Here the CDR3 reads CSVVVLAEHNEQFF. CDR3 sequence (DNA): TGCAGCGTTGTTGTGCTAGCGGAACACAATGAGCAGTTCTTC.

The CDR3 DNA sequence: TGTGCCAGCAGTTTATTGACCCGGGTCGGCGAGAACACTGAAGCTTTCTTT. It specifies CASSLLTRVGENTEAFF. The chain couples TRBV28 to TRBJ1-1; D is unresolved. From germline, CDR1 is MDHEN and CDR2 SYDVKM. The CDR3 extends over 17 amino acids. With 1 base removed from V and 1 base from J, the gap between germline ends came to 16 bases.

The chain uses TRBV28 and TRBJ2-1; 9 nucleotides match TRBD2. The germline V gene encodes CDR1 MDHEN and CDR2 SYDVKM. After removal of 7 bases from V and 8 bases from J, the junction contained 15 bases not matched to a gene. The CDR3 has 16 residues. The CDR3 nucleotides are TGTGCCAGCACCTCCTGGGGGCGGGAGGGGGCGGATGAGCAGTTCTTC. Translated, it gives CASTSWGREGADEQFF.

This rearrangement joins TRBV10-3 to TRBJ2-1; TRBD2 aligns across 8 bases. The V and J ends lost 7 bases and 4 bases, in that order; junction bases with no gene match: 3. The CDR3 spans 13 residues. Germline lookup yields CDR1 ENHRY and CDR2 SYGVKD. The CDR3 DNA sequence: TGTGCCATCAAGAAGCGGGAGTACAATGAGCAGTTCTTC. It codes for CAIKKREYNEQFF.

With respect to this clone: Within the sample, other DNA sequences also encode this same CDR3. The rearrangement joins TRBV20-1 to TRBJ2-1; D not resolved. CDR3 length equals 11 residues. Germline assignment: CDR1 DFQATT and CDR2 SNEGSKA (reference sequence). V was clipped by 5 bases and J by 2 bases, with 4 bases between them. The CDR3 spells CSASAYNEQFF. The DNA of the CDR3 is TGCAGTGCTTCTGCCTACAATGAGCAGTTCTTC.

The chain links TRBV6-1 to TRBJ2-7; 10 bases map to TRBD1. CDR1 is MNHNS and CDR2 is SASEGT in the germline V gene. V gave up 7 bases and J gave up 5 bases; unmatched junction bases: 5. This CDR3 contains 13 residues. CDR3: CASTRGQGDEQYF. In DNA, the CDR3 is TGTGCCAGCACCCGCGGACAGGGGGACGAGCAGTACTTC.

This clone was detected only a few times. The chain recombines TRBV14 with TRBJ2-7; 8 bases are shared with TRBD2. Germline-derived CDR1 and CDR2 are SGHDN and FVKESK. The CDR3 is made up of 15 amino acids. The V segment lost 5 bases and the J segment 0 bases; nucleotides outside the gene matches: 6. The CDR3 coding sequence is TGTGCCAGCAGCTCCGGGGGGGTGAGCTCCTACGAGCAGTACTTC. It is translated as CASSSGGVSSYEQYF.

The chain links TRBV28 to TRBJ1-2; D is undetermined. CDR1 is MDHEN, CDR2 SYDVKM, per germline. This CDR3 has 12 residues. Here the CDR3 reads CAEGDDGIGYTF. DNA of the CDR3: TGTGCGGAGGGTGACGACGGTATCGGCTACACCTTC.

As to this clone: A junction boundary mismatches the germline segment, possibly from a read error. The chain has TRBV29-1 and TRBJ2-3; D unclear. Germline values: CDR1 SQVTM, CDR2 ANQGSEA. CDR3 length: 13 amino acids. The CDR3 loop reads CSVKEVGMGTQYF. The CDR3 bases are TGCAGCGTTAAAGAGGTGGGGATGGGTACGCAGTATTTT.